This record covers a single T cell receptor (beta chain). As yet, its antigen is unknown. The protocol was immunoSEQ multiplex PCR, while the TCRdb copy is restricted to in-frame clones and leaves out a portion. The sample yields about 100,000 clones, about 91% seen once. This specimen belongs to a study of OX40 agonist ivuxolimab in advanced cancers. Study-wide background: Earlier anti-PD-1, anti-PD-L1 or anti-CTLA-4 therapy was permitted; about 44% had received some. Study conclusions and caveats: Averaged across samples, CD8+ T cells carried more expanded clones than CD4+ did.

Exclusion applied to patients with autoimmune disease history or systemic immunosuppression. Blood specimens came from baseline, cycle 4 day 1, and cycle 7 day 1. Material: CD4+ or CD8+ T cells sorted from blood, obtained in a trial of the OX40 agonist ivuxolimab. The TCR originated in an adult with an advanced solid tumor such as melanoma, head and neck, liver or kidney cancer.

This chain's CDR3 is CASSPTGEVYGYTF. Written as DNA, the CDR3 is TGTGCCAGCTCACCGACAGGGGAAGTCTATGGCTACACCTTC. The chain uses TRBV18 and TRBJ1-2; 8 nucleotides line up with TRBD1. CDR1 is KGHSH and CDR2 is LQKENI in the germline V gene. This CDR3 contains 14 residues. Losses at the gene ends were 3 bases for V and 4 bases for J; bases not matched to a gene: 4.